A selection of T cell receptor beta chains follows, all from one sample in a study of blood T cell repertoires in COVID-19. Sequencing used immunoSEQ multiplex PCR; TCRdb keeps in-frame clones, though not all of them. Of around 310,000 clones in the sample, around 91% are singletons; the top ten hold around 0.96%. The sample was peripheral blood. The source of these receptors is a woman in her 40s with COVID-19, enrolled during active disease. Each CDR3 is given with its conserved first and last residue. Each record gives: J gene, D gene, V gene, clone size, CDR3 protein, CDR3 DNA. The D gene is left open where the match is weak. Part of the rows lack a size; the others show once, few, many or a class for expanded clones.

J gene: TRBJ1-2
D gene: -
V gene: TRBV11-3
clone size: -
CDR3 protein: CASSLRLVAIYGYTF
CDR3 DNA: TGTGCCAGCAGCTTAAGACTAGTGGCCATCTATGGCTACACCTTC

J gene: TRBJ1-2
D gene: -
V gene: TRBV5-1
clone size: -
CDR3 protein: CASSLAGVWAESNYGYTF
CDR3 DNA: TGCGCCAGCAGCTTGGCCGGGGTGTGGGCAGAATCTAACTATGGCTACACCTTC

J gene: TRBJ2-7
D gene: TRBD2
V gene: TRBV27
clone size: -
CDR3 protein: CASSYGLAYEQYF
CDR3 DNA: TGTGCCAGCAGTTACGGACTAGCCTACGAGCAGTACTTC

J gene: TRBJ2-3
D gene: TRBD2
V gene: TRBV4-1
clone size: -
CDR3 protein: CASSQDGTSGVADTQYF
CDR3 DNA: TGCGCCAGCAGCCAAGATGGGACTAGCGGGGTTGCAGATACGCAGTATTTT

J gene: TRBJ1-3
D gene: TRBD1
V gene: TRBV3-1/TRBV3-2
clone size: -
CDR3 protein: CASSQARQGAAGNTIYF
CDR3 DNA: TGTGCCAGCAGCCAAGCCCGACAGGGGGCGGCTGGAAACACCATATATTTT

J gene: TRBJ1-6
D gene: -
V gene: TRBV6-6
clone size: -
CDR3 protein: CASSVWGRDDSPLHF
CDR3 DNA: TGTGCCAGCAGCGTTTGGGGGAGGGATGATTCACCCCTCCACTTT

J gene: TRBJ2-1
D gene: TRBD2
V gene: TRBV5-1
clone size: -
CDR3 protein: CASSWTSPPGDEQFF
CDR3 DNA: TGCGCCAGCAGCTGGACTAGCCCCCCCGGGGATGAGCAGTTCTTC

J gene: TRBJ1-2
D gene: TRBD1
V gene: TRBV19
clone size: -
CDR3 protein: CASTSRDRGIF
CDR3 DNA: TGTGCCAGTACCAGCCGGGACAGGGGGATCTTC

J gene: TRBJ2-1
D gene: TRBD1
V gene: TRBV5-1
clone size: -
CDR3 protein: CASSLALDRVNYNEQFF
CDR3 DNA: TGCGCCAGCAGCTTGGCCTTGGACAGGGTCAACTACAATGAGCAGTTCTTC

J gene: TRBJ2-7
D gene: TRBD1
V gene: TRBV11-2
clone size: once
CDR3 protein: CASSFYRGQNYEQYF
CDR3 DNA: TGTGCCAGCAGCTTCTACAGGGGCCAGAACTACGAGCAGTACTTC

J gene: TRBJ2-2
D gene: -
V gene: TRBV24-1
clone size: few
CDR3 protein: CATSESGSGELFF
CDR3 DNA: TGTGCCACCAGTGAGTCAGGATCAGGGGAGCTGTTTTTT

J gene: TRBJ1-6
D gene: -
V gene: TRBV25-1
clone size: -
CDR3 protein: CASSLLRNSPLHF
CDR3 DNA: TGTGCCAGCAGTCTGTTGCGGAATTCACCCCTCCACTTT

J gene: TRBJ2-4
D gene: TRBD1
V gene: TRBV25-1
clone size: -
CDR3 protein: CASSDPGQGKNIQYF
CDR3 DNA: TGTGCCAGCAGTGACCCCGGACAGGGGAAAAACATTCAGTACTTC

J gene: TRBJ1-2
D gene: TRBD1
V gene: TRBV7-2
clone size: -
CDR3 protein: CASSETGSSWGYTF
CDR3 DNA: TGTGCCAGCAGCGAGACAGGGAGTTCTTGGGGCTACACCTTC